This entry lists 15 T cell receptor beta chains sequenced from one sample in a study of blood T cell repertoires in COVID-19. Profiling relied on immunoSEQ multiplex PCR, and the TCRdb table lists in-frame clones only, not all of them. The sample lists around 20,000 clones, around nine tenths seen once, with about 10% in the top ten. The sequencing sample was made of peripheral blood. Receptors originate from a human donor in a cohort sampled during active COVID-19. The donor label of this sample is uncertain.

This chain links TRBV2 with TRBJ1-4; D may be TRBD1 (6 bases). The CDR3 totals 15 residues. Germline V gene data show CDR1 as SNHLY and CDR2 as FYNNEI. Trimming cost V 4 bases and J 2 bases, with 11 bases left between them. This CDR3 reads CASSVQGMTNEKLFF. CDR3 bases: TGTGCCAGCAGTGTTCAGGGGATGACTAATGAAAAACTGTTTTTT.

The chain recombines TRBV12-5 with TRBJ1-5; the D gene is possibly TRBD1 (6 bases). The V gene lost 2 bases and the J gene lost 1 base, with 18 bases spanning the gap. The germline CDR1 and CDR2 sequences are LGHNT and FRNRAP. The CDR3 contains 18 residues. The DNA for the CDR3 is TGTGCTAGTGGTTTGTCCCAGCCAGGGGCCCTAAGCAATCAGCCCCAGCATTTT. It translates to CASGLSQPGALSNQPQHF.

The J gene is TRBJ2-1, the V gene TRBV9; TRBD2 aligns across 8 bases. The length of the CDR3 is 15 residues. CDR1 SGDLS and CDR2 YYNGEE come from the germline V gene. Unmatched junction bases numbered 4, after V lost 0 bases and J lost 5 bases. The CDR3 nucleotides read TGTGCCAGCAGCGTAGGGGGTAGCGGGAACAATGAGCAGTTCTTC. This sequence encodes CASSVGGSGNNEQFF.

The rearrangement links TRBV6-5 to TRBJ2-2; no firm D call. This CDR3 is 14 amino acids long. Trimming pared 5 bases from V and 1 base from J, leaving 8 bases between. The germline gives CDR1 MNHEY, CDR2 SVGAGI. CDR3 protein: CASSRGRNTGELFF. The CDR3, as DNA: TGTGCCAGCAGTCGAGGCCGGAACACCGGGGAGCTGTTTTTT.

The chain carries TRBV11-1 and TRBJ2-1; TRBD1 aligns across 7 bases. The CDR3 covers 13 residues. Germline V gene sequence: CDR1 SGHAT, CDR2 FQDESV (reference sequence). V was pared by 2 bases and J by 12 bases, with 7 bases of the junction left unmatched. CDR3 coding DNA: TGTGCCAGCAGCTTAAGGGACAGATACTCGCAGTTCTTC. Protein product: CASSLRDRYSQFF.

The chain employs TRBV6-7 and TRBJ2-5, with D possibly matching TRBD1 (6 bases). TRBV6-7 is an ORF, with its function uncertain. The CDR3 runs to 11 residues. Trimming took off 7 bases at V and 5 bases at J, with 8 bases between the two ends. CDR3 sequence (DNA): TGTGCCAGCACCAGGGGCGAGACCCAGTACTTC. It encodes CASTRGETQYF.

This rearrangement joins TRBV2 to TRBJ2-1, with TRBD2 identical over 12 bases. The CDR3 sequence is 15 residues long. Losses at the gene ends were 4 bases for V and 8 bases for J; bases not matched to a gene: 6. Looked up from germline, CDR1 is SNHLY and CDR2 is FYNNEI. This CDR3 reads CASSVLAGGGDEQFF. For the CDR3, the DNA is TGTGCCAGCAGTGTACTAGCGGGAGGTGGCGATGAGCAGTTCTTC.

V usage is TRBV15 and J usage is TRBJ1-4; D ambiguous. Trimming cost V 3 bases and J 0 bases, with 20 bases left between them. The CDR3 is made up of 19 amino acids. Germline CDR1 and CDR2: LNHNV and YYDKDF (reference sequence). The CDR3 region is CATSSPPGILNPTNEKLFF. Here the CDR3 DNA reads TGTGCCACCAGCAGCCCGCCGGGGATCCTCAACCCAACTAATGAAAAACTGTTTTTT.

The chain is built from TRBV7-8 and TRBJ2-1; D gene unclear. The CDR3 covers 14 residues. The ends were cut back, 5 bases at V and 6 bases at J, with 14 bases in the middle. Germline V gene data show CDR1 as SGHVS and CDR2 as FQNEAQ. The CDR3 reads CASSPPIPFNEQFF. CDR3 nucleotides: TGTGCCAGCAGCCCGCCTATCCCGTTCAATGAGCAGTTCTTC.

This chain's CDR3 is CASSQTLAGAVSYEQYF. CDR3 nucleotides: TGTGCCAGCAGCCAAACCTTAGCGGGAGCGGTGTCCTACGAGCAGTACTTC. The genes are TRBV5-5 and TRBJ2-7; 9 bases fit TRBD2. The CDR3 has 17 residues. Germline values: CDR1 SGHKS, CDR2 YYEKEE (reference sequence). The junction had 12 bases not matched to a gene; V was cut back by 4 bases and J by 1 base.

In this sample, this clone turned up once. The chain recombines TRBV5-1 with TRBJ2-1; D call uncertain. Between the trimmed V and J ends, which lost 3 bases and 4 bases, there was a span of 5 bases. Per germline, CDR1 SGHRS and CDR2 YFSETQ. CDR3 length: 12 amino acids. The DNA of the CDR3 is TGCGCCAGCAGCTCCCAATACAATGAGCAGTTCTTC. It translates to CASSSQYNEQFF.

This clone was counted once. The chain combines TRBV7-9 with TRBJ2-1, with 7 bases identical to TRBD2. The CDR3 extends over 14 amino acids. The germline gives CDR1 SEHNR, CDR2 FQNEAQ (reference sequence). Losses at the gene ends were 2 bases for V and 8 bases for J; bases not matched to a gene: 6. The chain's CDR3 is CASSLLSSGHEQFF. The CDR3 nucleotides are TGTGCCAGCAGCTTATTGAGTAGCGGGCATGAGCAGTTCTTC.

V usage is TRBV5-4 and J usage is TRBJ2-3; 10 bases line up with TRBD2. Germline V gene lookup returns CDR1 SGHNT and CDR2 YYREEE (reference sequence). The length of the CDR3 is 14 residues. V dropped 5 bases and J dropped 5; count of bases not matched to a gene: 5. Written as DNA, the CDR3 is TGTGCCAGCAGAAATGGACTAGCGGTAGATACGCAGTATTTT. Protein sequence: CASRNGLAVDTQYF.

The chain uses TRBV6-5 and TRBJ2-2; 7 bases are shared with TRBD1. The CDR3 has 15 residues. The junction had 8 bases not matched to a gene; V was cut back by 5 bases and J by 5 bases. Germline CDR1 is MNHEY and CDR2 is SVGAGI. The CDR3 sequence: CASSRTGLITGELFF. The CDR3 DNA sequence: TGTGCCAGCAGTCGGACAGGTCTAATTACCGGGGAGCTGTTTTTT.

This chain links TRBV5-1 with TRBJ2-3, with TRBD2 identical over 10 bases. The length of the CDR3 is 15 residues. CDR1 SGHRS and CDR2 YFSETQ come from the germline V gene. The junction had 4 bases not matched to a gene; V was cut back by 5 bases and J by 1 base. CDR3 sequence reads: CASSPGLAGTDTQYF. As DNA, the CDR3 is TGCGCCAGCAGTCCCGGACTAGCGGGCACAGATACGCAGTATTTT.